The next 7 T cell receptor beta chains were all read from a single sample in a study of T cells in Graves' hyperthyroidism and ophthalmopathy. Amplified TCR beta CDR3 regions derived from RNA transcripts. HTBI primers were used for first-round RT-PCR of the TCR CDR3. One entry per CDR3 protein, called by TCRdb with MiXCR from the multiplex PCR reads. The sample contains over 700,000 distinct CDR3 sequences, about a third of which appear only once. Sequencing input: blood. The receptors come from a woman aged 40 to 49 with Graves' hyperthyroidism.

This clonotype showed up just a few times. This rearrangement joins TRBV10-3 to TRBJ2-2; 9 nucleotides line up with TRBD1. CDR3 length: 16 residues. Per the germline V gene, CDR1 is ENHRY and CDR2 is SYGVKD. V gave up 10 bases and J gave up 1 base; unmatched junction bases: 10. The CDR3 region is CASTSGTGRNTGELFF. CDR3 DNA sequence: TGTGCCAGCACCTCCGGGACAGGGAGGAACACCGGGGAGCTGTTTTTT.

This clonotype was recorded at least ten times. J is TRBJ1-2 and V is TRBV2; TRBD1 aligns across 12 bases. With 6 bases clipped from V and 8 bases from J, the junction kept 7 bases outside the gene matches. The CDR3 spans 14 residues. CDR1 is SNHLY and CDR2 is FYNNEI in the germline V gene. The chain's CDR3 is CASSSGQGAGGYTF. The CDR3 nucleotides read TGTGCCAGCAGCTCGGGACAGGGGGCAGGGGGCTACACCTTC.

This chain joins TRBV6-4 and TRBJ2-7, with D possibly TRBD2 on 5 matching bases. CDR1 is MRHNA and CDR2 is SNTAGT in the germline V gene. V lost 6 bases and J lost 4, with 13 bases in between. The CDR3 has 13 residues. The CDR3 region has the DNA TGTGCCAGCAGGGGAGACCCAAAATACGAGCAGTACTTC. Amino acid sequence: CASRGDPKYEQYF.

Many counts were recorded for this clonotype. The chain recombines TRBV6-6 with TRBJ2-5, with D unclear. Germline V gene data show CDR1 as MNHNY and CDR2 as SVGAGI (reference sequence). The CDR3 is 12 residues long. V was trimmed by 4 bases and J by 4 bases, leaving 7 bases between them. CDR3 bases: TGTGCCAGCAGTTCGACAACAGAGACCCAGTACTTC. This codes for CASSSTTETQYF.

The chain links TRBV5-1 to TRBJ1-2, with D tentatively TRBD1 (6 bases). Germline V gives CDR1 SGHRS, CDR2 YFSETQ. V gave up 4 bases and J gave up 11 bases, with 24 bases separating them. The CDR3 sequence is 15 residues long. CDR3 sequence reads: CASSHKQGEVKGYTF. CDR3 nucleotide sequence: TGCGCCAGCAGCCACAAACAGGGTGAAGTTAAGGGTTACACCTTC.

Here the CDR3 reads CASTSGLSDYGYTF. CDR3 nucleotides: TGTGCCAGCACGTCAGGTTTATCGGACTATGGCTACACCTTC. V and J are TRBV9 and TRBJ1-2, with unresolved D. V was cut by 6 bases and J by 3 bases, with 15 bases left in between. This CDR3 comprises 14 residues. Germline V lookup: CDR1 SGDLS, CDR2 YYNGEE.

Turning to this clonotype: Given a much more abundant clone one base away, this may be a read error. The chain carries TRBV6-1 and TRBJ1-6; no reliable D call. The CDR3 consists of 13 residues. Per germline, CDR1 MNHNS and CDR2 SASEGT. For the CDR3, the DNA is TGTGCCAGCAGCTTCGGGCAAAAGTCACCCCCCCACTTT. It yields the protein CASSFGQKSPPHF.